This record concerns one T cell receptor (beta chain) sequence. The target antigen is unknown. The repertoire was sequenced with immunoSEQ multiplex PCR; TCRdb's copy has only in-frame clones and lacks some. The sample shows tens of thousands of clones, 81% of them seen only once. The sample is drawn from a study of STAT5B mutations in CD4+ large granular lymphocyte leukemia. Overall study: The CDR3 'QG' motif was associated with a particular HLA allele among healthy donors. Study results and limitations: TRBV06-family usage was enriched in top patient clones (8/27) versus controls (2/35). Without putative leukemic clones, patient CD4-sorted repertoires remained more clonal than healthy CD4+ repertoires.

The CDR3 consists of 18 residues. V dropped 10 bases and J dropped 6; count of bases not matched to a gene: 22. Germline CDR1 reads MGHRA; CDR2 reads YSYEKL. The clonotype was recovered from a human donor in good health. The J gene is TRBJ2-2, the V gene TRBV4-1, with 8 bases lining up with TRBD1. The sequenced sample consisted of CD4+ T cells from blood buffy coats. In DNA form, the CDR3 reads TGCGCCACCGGAAGCCAAGGTGGCAGGGGGCTGATTCCCGGGGAGCTGTTTTTT. It specifies CATGSQGGRGLIPGELFF.